Below, one TCR beta chain is given with its context. Its antigen is not identified. These data come from a study of cytomegalovirus exposure and HLA in healthy donors. Losses at the gene ends were 5 bases for V and 5 bases for J; bases not matched to a gene: 9. The germline CDR1 and CDR2 sequences are MNHEY and SMNVEV (reference sequence). CDR3 length: 14 residues. Broader study findings: Relative to the approximately 700-donor mean, N-insertions were reportedly fewer in an Asian-associated ancestry cluster in a later analysis. When analyzed later, a missense DCLRE1C variant was found to be linked to TCR beta V- and J-gene trimming. Earlier analysis yielded a pattern in which most TCR beta V segments were productive about 90% or about 30% of the time.

The primer mix had 60 Vbeta and 13 Jbeta primers. The protocol was immunoSEQ multiplex PCR, while the TCRdb copy is restricted to in-frame clones and leaves out a portion. This sample yields approximately 130,000 clones, of which just under 80% are seen a single time; around 2% belongs to the top ten. The gene calls are TRBV27 and TRBJ2-7; 7 bases agree with TRBD1. The sequenced material came from PBMCs. This clonotype was obtained from a woman aged 40 to 50 in good health and CMV-seronegative. Here the CDR3 reads CASSHVTGENEQYF. In nucleotides, the CDR3 is TGTGCCAGCAGTCATGTCACAGGGGAGAACGAGCAGTACTTC.